This T cell receptor (beta chain) was sequenced for a study of OX40 agonist ivuxolimab in advanced cancers. Findings of the study overall: In the 0.1 to 3.0 mg/kg range, CD4+ and CD8+ blood T cells had expanded clonally by week 6.

The CDR3 is 16 residues long. Trimming removed 4 bases from V and 6 bases from J, with 19 bases in between. The germline V gene encodes CDR1 MNHEY and CDR2 SVGAGI. Details on this clone: The target antigen is unknown.

Measured with immunoSEQ multiplex PCR; TCRdb has only the in-frame clones, and not every one. This table holds roughly 44,000 clones, 75% to 90% found once. The sample was CD4+ or CD8+ T cells sorted from blood, taken in a trial of the OX40 agonist ivuxolimab. This sequence originates from an adult with an advanced solid tumor such as melanoma, head and neck, liver or kidney cancer. The chain joins TRBV6-5 to TRBJ1-5; the D gene is possibly TRBD1 (5 bases). CDR3 coding DNA: TGTGCCAGCAGTTTAACTGGGGGGGTAAGTCTTCAGCCCCAGCATTTT. Translated, it gives CASSLTGGVSLQPQHF.